This is a list of T cell receptor beta chains from one sample in a study of T-cell memory formation after mild COVID-19. Each CDR3 protein gets one entry after TCRdb re-called the 5' RACE reads with MiXCR. In the table there are nearly 250,000 distinct CDR3 sequences, 15% of which are singletons. The sample comprised PBMCs or a T cell subset sorted from them (not recorded which). The receptor source for this set is an adult woman who had mild COVID-19 (a few samples of this study predate the infection). Cell type and time point are not known. CDR3s include the opening cysteine and the closing phenylalanine or tryptophan. D genes are given only for firm matches. Some rows mark clone size as missing; the rest say once, few, many or name a class of expanded clone.

abundance: .
v_gene: TRBV7-8
len: 11
d_gene: .
j_gene: TRBJ1-1
CDR3nt: TGTGCCAGCAGCCAAGCGGTACGAGCTTTCTTT
CDR3aa: CASSQAVRAFF

abundance: .
v_gene: TRBV12-3/TRBV12-4
len: 12
d_gene: .
j_gene: TRBJ1-3
CDR3nt: TGTGCCAGCAGGAAGACAGGAAACACCATATATTTT
CDR3aa: CASRKTGNTIYF

abundance: few
v_gene: TRBV6-1
len: 15
d_gene: .
j_gene: TRBJ2-7
CDR3nt: TGTGCCAGCAGTGACACCGGGACTCCATCCTACGAGCAGTACTTC
CDR3aa: CASSDTGTPSYEQYF

abundance: .
v_gene: TRBV4-1
len: 15
d_gene: .
j_gene: TRBJ1-1
CDR3nt: TGCGCCAGCAGCCAAGGAATACAGGTGAACACTGAAGCTTTCTTT
CDR3aa: CASSQGIQVNTEAFF

abundance: few
v_gene: TRBV18
len: 16
d_gene: TRBD2
j_gene: TRBJ2-1
CDR3nt: TGTGCCAGCTCACCCCGTGGACTAGCGGGATTCGATGAGCAGTTCTTC
CDR3aa: CASSPRGLAGFDEQFF

abundance: .
v_gene: TRBV5-1
len: 13
d_gene: TRBD1
j_gene: TRBJ1-1
CDR3nt: TGCGCCAGCAGCTTGGACAGGGGAGGTGAAGCTTTCTTT
CDR3aa: CASSLDRGGEAFF

abundance: few
v_gene: TRBV6-5
len: 15
d_gene: .
j_gene: TRBJ2-7
CDR3nt: TGTGCCAGCAGTTACTCGAGAAGCTTTCCGGGGGAGCAGTACTTC
CDR3aa: CASSYSRSFPGEQYF

abundance: few
v_gene: TRBV20-1
len: 14
d_gene: .
j_gene: TRBJ1-2
CDR3nt: TGCAGTGCTAGAGGGACAGCGGCTAACTATGGCTACACCTTC
CDR3aa: CSARGTAANYGYTF

abundance: .
v_gene: TRBV7-8
len: 19
d_gene: TRBD2
j_gene: TRBJ2-7
CDR3nt: TGTGCCAGCAGCTTAGCGAGGGGAGCGGGAGGGATCGCGCCCTACGAGCAGTACTTC
CDR3aa: CASSLARGAGGIAPYEQYF

abundance: few
v_gene: TRBV4-2
len: 17
d_gene: TRBD2
j_gene: TRBJ2-2
CDR3nt: TGTGCCAGCAGCCGCCTTTTAGCGGGGGGGGACACCGGGGAGCTGTTTTTT
CDR3aa: CASSRLLAGGDTGELFF

abundance: few
v_gene: TRBV10-3
len: 14
d_gene: TRBD2
j_gene: TRBJ2-1
CDR3nt: TGTGCCATCAGTGACTTAGCGGGGGAGGTTGAGCAGTTCTTC
CDR3aa: CAISDLAGEVEQFF

abundance: .
v_gene: TRBV5-4
len: 16
d_gene: .
j_gene: TRBJ2-1
CDR3nt: TGTGCCAGCAGCCCAACGAGGGGGTCCTCCTACAATGAGCAGTTCTTC
CDR3aa: CASSPTRGSSYNEQFF

abundance: .
v_gene: TRBV20-1
len: 12
d_gene: TRBD2
j_gene: TRBJ2-1
CDR3nt: TGCAGTGCTAGGAGGCCTAGCGGTGAGCAGTTCTTC
CDR3aa: CSARRPSGEQFF

abundance: many
v_gene: TRBV6-5
len: 13
d_gene: TRBD1
j_gene: TRBJ1-1
CDR3nt: TGTGCCAGCAGCCAAACAGGGGCGGGGGGGGCTTTCTTT
CDR3aa: CASSQTGAGGAFF

abundance: .
v_gene: TRBV7-9
len: 14
d_gene: .
j_gene: TRBJ2-1
CDR3nt: TGTGCCAGCAGCTTAAGGGACAACTACAATGAGCAGTTCTTC
CDR3aa: CASSLRDNYNEQFF

abundance: .
v_gene: TRBV5-1
len: 14
d_gene: .
j_gene: TRBJ1-1
CDR3nt: TGCGCCAGCAGCTTGGGTGGGGGGCCAACTGAAGCTTTCTTT
CDR3aa: CASSLGGGPTEAFF

abundance: few
v_gene: TRBV6-6
len: 14
d_gene: TRBD1
j_gene: TRBJ2-7
CDR3nt: TGTGCCAGCAGTGAAGACAGGGGTCGCGACGAGCAGTACTTC
CDR3aa: CASSEDRGRDEQYF

abundance: .
v_gene: TRBV28
len: 14
d_gene: .
j_gene: TRBJ2-4
CDR3nt: TGTGCCAGCACCCTGACAGGGGCGGGAGGCATTCAGTACTTC
CDR3aa: CASTLTGAGGIQYF

abundance: .
v_gene: TRBV6-1
len: 13
d_gene: .
j_gene: TRBJ1-1
CDR3nt: TGTGCCACATGCCGGGGCACGAACACTGAAGCTTTCTTT
CDR3aa: CATCRGTNTEAFF

abundance: few
v_gene: TRBV4-3
len: 14
d_gene: .
j_gene: TRBJ1-6
CDR3nt: TGCGCCAGCAGCCAAGTGATAAAGGGGTCACCCCTCCACTTT
CDR3aa: CASSQVIKGSPLHF

abundance: few
v_gene: TRBV7-9
len: 14
d_gene: .
j_gene: TRBJ2-5
CDR3nt: TGTGCCAGCAGCATGCGGACAGTCCAAGAGACCCAGTACTTC
CDR3aa: CASSMRTVQETQYF

abundance: few
v_gene: TRBV4-3
len: 15
d_gene: TRBD2
j_gene: TRBJ2-2
CDR3nt: TGCGCCAGCAGCCGCGAGGCCGGGGGGACCGGGGAGCTGTTTTTT
CDR3aa: CASSREAGGTGELFF

abundance: .
v_gene: TRBV3-1
len: 16
d_gene: .
j_gene: TRBJ1-1
CDR3nt: TGTGCCAGCAGCCATCTTACAGGGTTTCTGAACACTGAAGCTTTCTTT
CDR3aa: CASSHLTGFLNTEAFF

abundance: .
v_gene: TRBV6-1
len: 13
d_gene: .
j_gene: TRBJ1-2
CDR3nt: TGTGCCAGCGTGCTCGTTGAGGGATATGGCTACACCTTC
CDR3aa: CASVLVEGYGYTF

abundance: .
v_gene: TRBV9
len: 14
d_gene: .
j_gene: TRBJ1-2
CDR3nt: TGTGCCAGCAGCCCACCCGGGGACCACTATGGCTACACCTTC
CDR3aa: CASSPPGDHYGYTF

abundance: few
v_gene: TRBV18
len: 17
d_gene: TRBD2
j_gene: TRBJ2-1
CDR3nt: TGTGCCAGCTCACCAATTAGCGGGAGCTCTGGTGGGGGTGAGCAGTTCTTC
CDR3aa: CASSPISGSSGGGEQFF

abundance: few
v_gene: TRBV9
len: 17
d_gene: TRBD2
j_gene: TRBJ2-3
CDR3nt: TGTGCCAGCAGCGCAACCCCGCTAGCGGGAGGAACAGATACGCAGTATTTT
CDR3aa: CASSATPLAGGTDTQYF

abundance: .
v_gene: TRBV10-3
len: 12
d_gene: .
j_gene: TRBJ2-1
CDR3nt: TGTGCCATCAGTGATTTAGCGACAGCGCAGTTCTTC
CDR3aa: CAISDLATAQFF

abundance: many
v_gene: TRBV7-2
len: 18
d_gene: TRBD2
j_gene: TRBJ2-5
CDR3nt: TGTGCCAGCAGCTTAAGCCTAGCGGGGGGCCTGTACCAAGAGACCCAGTACTTC
CDR3aa: CASSLSLAGGLYQETQYF

abundance: .
v_gene: TRBV9
len: 15
d_gene: TRBD1
j_gene: TRBJ1-6
CDR3nt: TGTGCCAGCAGCGAGGGGCGACAGGGTAATTCACCCCTCCACTTT
CDR3aa: CASSEGRQGNSPLHF

abundance: .
v_gene: TRBV4-1
len: 16
d_gene: .
j_gene: TRBJ2-5
CDR3nt: TGCGCCAGCTGCCAATCGGAGGCCGCGGTTAGGGAGACCCAGTACTTC
CDR3aa: CASCQSEAAVRETQYF

abundance: few
v_gene: TRBV5-1
len: 16
d_gene: .
j_gene: TRBJ2-6
CDR3nt: TGCGCCAGCAGCCCGTCGACTAGCTCTGGGGCCAACGTCCTGACTTTC
CDR3aa: CASSPSTSSGANVLTF

abundance: few
v_gene: TRBV6-2/TRBV6-3
len: 15
d_gene: TRBD2
j_gene: TRBJ2-2
CDR3nt: TGTGCCAGCAGTTTTGGACTAGGGAACACCGGGGAGCTGTTTTTT
CDR3aa: CASSFGLGNTGELFF

abundance: .
v_gene: TRBV7-9
len: 19
d_gene: TRBD2
j_gene: TRBJ2-2
CDR3nt: TGTGCCAGCAGCTCCCCGGGACTAGCGGGATTAATGCGTGGCGGGGAGCTGTTTTTT
CDR3aa: CASSSPGLAGLMRGGELFF

abundance: few
v_gene: TRBV7-9
len: 12
d_gene: .
j_gene: TRBJ2-7
CDR3nt: TGTGCCAGCCGCAGGGAGCACTACGAGCAGTACTTC
CDR3aa: CASRREHYEQYF

abundance: many
v_gene: TRBV5-1
len: 14
d_gene: .
j_gene: TRBJ2-2
CDR3nt: TGCGCCAGCAGCCGACAGGGAGGCACCGGGGAGCTGTTTTTT
CDR3aa: CASSRQGGTGELFF

abundance: .
v_gene: TRBV24-1
len: 13
d_gene: .
j_gene: TRBJ2-1
CDR3nt: TGTGCCACCAGTGGCCATAGCGGCAATGAGCAGTTCTTC
CDR3aa: CATSGHSGNEQFF

abundance: few
v_gene: TRBV20-1
len: 11
d_gene: .
j_gene: TRBJ2-3
CDR3nt: TGCAGTGTAGGAACCACAGATACGCAGTATTTT
CDR3aa: CSVGTTDTQYF

abundance: few
v_gene: TRBV7-2
len: 12
d_gene: .
j_gene: TRBJ1-6
CDR3nt: TGTGCCAGCAGCTCGCCCCGCCGGGCCCTCCACTTT
CDR3aa: CASSSPRRALHF

abundance: few
v_gene: TRBV24-1
len: 17
d_gene: TRBD2
j_gene: TRBJ2-1
CDR3nt: TGTGCCACCAGTGACCCCATGTTAGCGGGAGACTACAATGAGCAGTTCTTC
CDR3aa: CATSDPMLAGDYNEQFF

abundance: once
v_gene: TRBV20-1
len: 15
d_gene: TRBD2
j_gene: TRBJ2-1
CDR3nt: TGCAGTGCTAGGGTCTCTGCGGGGGGGCCGTATGAGCAGTTCTTC
CDR3aa: CSARVSAGGPYEQFF

abundance: few
v_gene: TRBV5-1
len: 14
d_gene: .
j_gene: TRBJ2-5
CDR3nt: TGCGCCAGCAGCTCAACTAGCACCGAAGAGACCCAGTACTTC
CDR3aa: CASSSTSTEETQYF

abundance: .
v_gene: TRBV9
len: 16
d_gene: .
j_gene: TRBJ1-1
CDR3nt: TGTGCCAGCAGCGTAGGCCGTACAGTCGGGAACACTGAAGCTTTCTTT
CDR3aa: CASSVGRTVGNTEAFF

abundance: .
v_gene: TRBV10-3
len: 17
d_gene: TRBD2
j_gene: TRBJ2-1
CDR3nt: TGTGCCATCAGTGAGTCGGCACTAGCGGGATTCTCCAATGAGCAGTTCTTC
CDR3aa: CAISESALAGFSNEQFF

abundance: .
v_gene: TRBV5-6
len: 13
d_gene: TRBD2
j_gene: TRBJ2-3
CDR3nt: TGTGCCAGCAGCGAGGGACTATCTGATACGCAGTATTTT
CDR3aa: CASSEGLSDTQYF

abundance: .
v_gene: TRBV7-2
len: 15
d_gene: .
j_gene: TRBJ1-2
CDR3nt: TGTGCCAGCAGCCCGAGTCGTGGCAGCCTGGGTGGCTACACCTTC
CDR3aa: CASSPSRGSLGGYTF

abundance: many
v_gene: TRBV7-9
len: 15
d_gene: TRBD1
j_gene: TRBJ2-7
CDR3nt: TGTGCCAGCAGCTTCCCCGGGACAGGATCCTACGAGCAGTACTTC
CDR3aa: CASSFPGTGSYEQYF

abundance: .
v_gene: TRBV7-2
len: 13
d_gene: .
j_gene: TRBJ1-1
CDR3nt: TGTGCCAGCAGCTCTCAGCGGAACACTGAAGCTTTCTTT
CDR3aa: CASSSQRNTEAFF

abundance: .
v_gene: TRBV18
len: 16
d_gene: .
j_gene: TRBJ1-1
CDR3nt: TGTGCCAGCTCCTTGAAAGGAGGAGTGGGGAACACTGAAGCTTTCTTT
CDR3aa: CASSLKGGVGNTEAFF

abundance: many
v_gene: TRBV4-1
len: 17
d_gene: .
j_gene: TRBJ2-1
CDR3nt: TGCGCCAGCAGCCACGACACAGGGAGAAAGACCTACAATGAGCAGTTCTTC
CDR3aa: CASSHDTGRKTYNEQFF

abundance: .
v_gene: TRBV14
len: 14
d_gene: .
j_gene: TRBJ2-7
CDR3nt: TGTGCCAGCAGCCTCTACAGGGACTCCTACGAGCAGTACTTC
CDR3aa: CASSLYRDSYEQYF

abundance: few
v_gene: TRBV9
len: 14
d_gene: .
j_gene: TRBJ2-7
CDR3nt: TGTGCCAGCAGCGTAGGTCAGGGGAGTTTCGAGCAGTACTTC
CDR3aa: CASSVGQGSFEQYF

abundance: .
v_gene: TRBV6-1
len: 15
d_gene: .
j_gene: TRBJ2-7
CDR3nt: TGTGCCAGCAGTGAAGTGTACGGCGGCTCCTACGAGCAGTACTTC
CDR3aa: CASSEVYGGSYEQYF

abundance: .
v_gene: TRBV9
len: 12
d_gene: .
j_gene: TRBJ2-3
CDR3nt: TGTGCCAGCAGCGGGTCTGGAAATACGCAGTATTTT
CDR3aa: CASSGSGNTQYF

abundance: .
v_gene: TRBV29-1
len: 15
d_gene: .
j_gene: TRBJ2-1
CDR3nt: TGCAGCGCCCACGGACGGGACAACTCCTACAATGAGCAGTTCTTC
CDR3aa: CSAHGRDNSYNEQFF

abundance: few
v_gene: TRBV6-5
len: 16
d_gene: TRBD2
j_gene: TRBJ2-1
CDR3nt: TGTGCCAGCAGTTACTCGACGGGAGGGTGGGTAAATGAGCAGTTCTTC
CDR3aa: CASSYSTGGWVNEQFF

abundance: many
v_gene: TRBV7-9
len: 13
d_gene: TRBD1
j_gene: TRBJ2-5
CDR3nt: TGTGCCAGCAGACTCACAGGGGAAGAGACCCAGTACTTC
CDR3aa: CASRLTGEETQYF

abundance: few
v_gene: TRBV25-1
len: 13
d_gene: .
j_gene: TRBJ1-1
CDR3nt: TGTGCCAGCAGTGACGTATTGAACACTGAAGCTTTCTTT
CDR3aa: CASSDVLNTEAFF

abundance: few
v_gene: TRBV7-3
len: 15
d_gene: TRBD1
j_gene: TRBJ2-2
CDR3nt: TGTGCCAGCAAAGAGGGGACAGGGGGATCCGGGGAGCTGTTTTTT
CDR3aa: CASKEGTGGSGELFF

abundance: .
v_gene: TRBV12-3/TRBV12-4
len: 14
d_gene: TRBD1
j_gene: TRBJ2-3
CDR3nt: TGTGCCAGCACCTCGGGACAGAAGATGGGTACGCAGTATTTT
CDR3aa: CASTSGQKMGTQYF